Sequencing of this TCR beta chain was carried out in a study of STAT5B mutations in CD4+ large granular lymphocyte leukemia. Study-wide background: Among healthy donors, a particular HLA allele went with more CDR3 'QG' motifs.

Regarding the study as a whole: Patient CD4-sorted repertoires stayed more clonal than healthy ones after leukemic-clone removal. Approximately 25% of private leukemic clonotypes occurred rarely in other patients' non-leukemic repertoires.

As handled by the study authors: Productive clonotypes were detectable down to 2.59 x 10-5 frequency. Produced via immunoSEQ multiplex PCR; TCRdb's table is partial and in-frame only. V, J and clone size are those of that table, while D and trimming were read from the DNA. The table has tens of thousands of clones, 81% seen once. As regards this clone: Its antigen is currently unknown.

Per germline, CDR1 MGHRA and CDR2 YSYEKL. V was clipped by 4 bases and J by 1 base; unmatched bases: 14. This CDR3 has 18 amino acids. The J gene is TRBJ1-2, the V gene TRBV4-1; TRBD1 agrees at 8 bases. The clonotype was recovered from a human donor in good health. The specimen was CD4+ T cells from blood buffy coats. Here the CDR3 reads CASSRETGTGQNNYGYTF. The CDR3 DNA sequence: TGCGCCAGCAGCCGCGAAACCGGGACAGGCCAAAATAACTATGGCTACACCTTC.